This T cell receptor (beta chain) stems from a study of graft-versus-host responses after intestinal transplantation. Study context: Isolated intestinal, liver-intestinal, or multivisceral transplants had been given to the recipients. Study results and caveats: Present in recipient marrow, GvH clones included some that appeared first in ileum or blood. Clonal ratios of graft-versus-host to host-versus-graft in allografts were high for patients exhibiting graft-donor T cell macrochimerism. Early declines in HvG clones that occurred post-transplant were associated with peak circulating GvH clone levels.

This clone was counted a single time. Its antigen remains unknown. Trimming cost V 6 bases and J 5 bases, with 9 bases left between them. Per germline, CDR1 LNHDA and CDR2 SQIVND (reference sequence). This CDR3 has 12 amino acids. The table came from immunoSEQ multiplex PCR; TCRdb's copy has only in-frame clones and leaves some out. The profile covers about 15,000 clones, with around 94% appearing a single time and 0.55% to 0.9% taken by the ten largest. This material consisted of PBMCs, taken 9 days after transplant. The TCR sequence derives from a human patient who received an intestinal transplant, so some T cells may come from the graft donor. The J gene is TRBJ2-3, the V gene TRBV19, with D possibly matching TRBD2 (5 bases). CDR3: CASSGGVDTQYF. The CDR3 DNA is TGTGCCAGTAGCGGAGGAGTAGATACGCAGTATTTT.